Sequencing of this T cell receptor (beta chain) was carried out in a study of response to subunit inactivated influenza vaccine. The CDR3 totals 13 residues. Germline CDR1 and CDR2: MNHEY and SVGEGT. Trimming pared 6 bases from V and 6 bases from J, leaving 11 bases between. TCRdb reprocessed the RT-PCR reads via MiXCR and lists one record per CDR3 protein. Among fewer than 700,000 distinct CDR3 sequences listed, under 15% were seen once. Notes on the study in general: Authors proposed each seasonal influenza vaccination draws in few new T cells.

This clonotype was recorded a few times. Its antigen is unidentified. The receptor's source is a man in his forties or fifties who received an inactivated influenza vaccine. The sample here was PBMCs from blood, taken around seven weeks after vaccination. The gene calls are TRBV6-2 or TRBV6-3 and TRBJ2-2; D remains ambiguous. The CDR3 sequence is CASSQILPGELFF. The CDR3 DNA is TGTGCCAGCAGCCAGATCCTGCCCGGGGAGCTGTTTTTT.